The 21 T cell receptor beta chains given below trace back to one sample, sequenced in a study of blood T cell repertoires in COVID-19. Produced via immunoSEQ multiplex PCR; TCRdb's table is partial and in-frame only. The repertoire holds around 160,000 clones, with around 80% as singletons. The sequencing input was peripheral blood. The source is a human donor with acute or convalescent COVID-19. The donor label of this sample is uncertain.

J is TRBJ2-7 and V is TRBV14; 9 bases map to TRBD1. Germline assignment: CDR1 SGHDN and CDR2 FVKESK. Trimming removed 1 base from V and 2 bases from J; junction bases left unmatched: 3. The CDR3 has 15 amino acids. CDR3 sequence reads: CASSQGQGVPYEQYF. In DNA form, the CDR3 reads TGTGCCAGCAGCCAAGGACAGGGGGTCCCCTACGAGCAGTACTTC.

V and J are TRBV5-8 and TRBJ1-2; D remains unclear. V was clipped by 3 bases and J by 2 bases, with 8 bases between them. The length of the CDR3 is 13 residues. Looked up from germline, CDR1 is SGHTS and CDR2 is YDEGEE. Here the CDR3 DNA reads TGTGCCAGCAGCTCGGGGATCAACTATGGCTACACCTTC. Protein sequence: CASSSGINYGYTF.

V is TRBV7-3 and J is TRBJ1-2; tentative D call: TRBD1 (5 bases). There are 15 residues in the CDR3. Trimming shortened V by 5 bases and J by 4 bases, and 17 bases separated the two germline ends. Per the germline V gene, CDR1 is SGHTA and CDR2 is FQGTGA. CDR3 loop: CASSPSSGKGYGYTF. CDR3 DNA sequence: TGTGCCAGCAGCCCTTCTTCAGGGAAAGGCTATGGCTACACCTTC.

A few counts support this clone. The V call is TRBV7-3, the J call TRBJ1-1, with TRBD1 as a possible D gene (5 bases). The germline gives CDR1 SGHTA, CDR2 FQGTGA. This CDR3 is 15 amino acids long. Trimming left V 1 base short and J 1 base short, with 10 bases between. The CDR3 loop is CASSLSNQGNTEAFF. The CDR3 coding sequence is TGTGCCAGCAGCTTAAGCAACCAGGGGAACACTGAAGCTTTCTTT.

In this sample, this clone turned up a few times. This chain connects TRBV5-1 to TRBJ1-3, with D maybe TRBD1 (5 bases). Germline V gene sequence: CDR1 SGHRS, CDR2 YFSETQ. Trimming shortened V by 4 bases and J by 0 bases, and 11 bases separated the two germline ends. The CDR3 contains 15 residues. The CDR3 DNA reads as TGCGCCAGCAGCGGAGGGGATTACTCTGGAAACACCATATATTTT. This translates into CASSGGDYSGNTIYF.

The chain uses TRBV29-1 and TRBJ2-7, with D possibly matching TRBD1 (5 bases). This CDR3 has 13 residues. Germline CDR1 reads SQVTM; CDR2 reads ANQGSEA. With 6 bases removed from V and 9 bases from J, the gap between germline ends came to 21 bases. The CDR3 DNA follows: TGCAGCGTCGGAGACAGTACCTTCACGGCGCAGTACTTC. Translation: CSVGDSTFTAQYF.

The rearrangement uses TRBV30 and TRBJ1-6; perhaps TRBD1 as D (6 bases). Trimming took off 4 bases at V and 9 bases at J, with 16 bases between the two ends. This CDR3 region has 14 residues. Per the germline V gene, CDR1 is GTSNPN and CDR2 is SVGIG (reference sequence). The CDR3 loop reads CAWKSTGTSSPLHF. CDR3 DNA sequence: TGTGCCTGGAAATCGACAGGAACCAGTTCACCCCTCCACTTT.

V and J are TRBV19 and TRBJ1-1; D is ambiguous. Trimming shortened V by 6 bases and J by 4 bases, and 15 bases separated the two germline ends. CDR1 and CDR2 (germline): LNHDA, SQIVND (reference sequence). CDR3 length: 14 amino acids. The CDR3 sequence is CASRVVLKSTEAFF. The CDR3 DNA reads TGTGCCAGTAGGGTAGTACTAAAGAGCACTGAAGCTTTCTTT. Based on the CDR3 plus reference TRBV19 and TRBJ1-1, the full variable domain is DGGITQSPKYLFRKEGQNVTLSCEQNLNHDAMYWYRQDPGQGLRLIYYSQIVNDFQKGDIAEGYSVSREKKESFPLTVTSAQKNPTAFYLCASRVVLKSTEAFFGQGTRLTVV.

The CDR3 is CASSGKEQGAGQPQHF. The CDR3, as DNA: TGTGCCAGCAGCGGAAAGGAACAGGGGGCAGGCCAGCCCCAGCATTTT. This chain links TRBV21-1 with TRBJ1-5; TRBD1, the table's D call, lacks a check against the DNA. TRBV21-1 is assigned pseudogene status. The CDR3 runs to 16 residues.

The genes are TRBV30 and TRBJ1-2; 10 bases align to TRBD1. Germline V gives CDR1 GTSNPN, CDR2 SVGIG (reference sequence). V was pared by 4 bases and J by 7 bases, with 12 bases of the junction left unmatched. This CDR3 contains 15 residues. CDR3 nucleotide sequence: TGTGCCTGGACCCCCCGGGACAGGGGATCCTCTGGCTACACCTTC. Protein sequence: CAWTPRDRGSSGYTF.

The V call is TRBV6-5, the J call TRBJ1-1; D ambiguous. Germline values: CDR1 MNHEY, CDR2 SVGAGI. This CDR3 has 13 amino acids. Trimming took 7 bases from V and 1 from J, leaving 10 bases between them. The CDR3 DNA reads TGTGCCAGCAACCAGCCAGGGAACACTGAAGCTTTCTTT. As protein: CASNQPGNTEAFF.

The V gene is TRBV7-7, the J gene TRBJ2-5, with 7 bases fitting TRBD1. V trimming: 1 base; J trimming: 4 bases; junction bases outside the gene matches: 3. The V gene's germline CDR1 is SSHAT and CDR2 FNYEAQ (reference sequence). This CDR3 spans 14 amino acids. CDR3 sequence (DNA): TGTGCCAGCAGCTTAGAGGCAGGGGGAGAGACCCAGTACTTC. This translates into CASSLEAGGETQYF.

This clone was picked up a small number of times. This chain links TRBV30 with TRBJ1-2, with 7 bases that match TRBD1. The CDR3 is 13 amino acids. After removal of 1 base from V and 4 bases from J, the junction contained 3 bases not matched to a gene. Germline-derived CDR1 and CDR2 are GTSNPN and SVGIG (reference sequence). The CDR3, as DNA: TGTGCCTGGAGTGGCGACAGGGTCTATGGCTACACCTTC. Translating gives CAWSGDRVYGYTF.

This chain links TRBV25-1 with TRBJ1-4; 8 nucleotides align to TRBD1. CDR1 is MGHDK and CDR2 is SYGVNS in the germline V gene. The V segment lost 1 base and the J segment 5 bases; nucleotides outside the gene matches: 6. This CDR3 region has 16 residues. The CDR3 nucleotides read TGTGCCAGCAGTGAATTCGGGACAGGTCAAAATGAAAAACTGTTTTTT. Protein: CASSEFGTGQNEKLFF. The variable domain in full, with the rest retrieved from reference TRBV25-1 and TRBJ1-4, is EADIYQTPRYLVIGTGKKITLECSQTMGHDKMYWYQQDPGMELHLIHYSYGVNSTEKGDLSSESTVSRIRTEHFPLTLESARPSHTSQYLCASSEFGTGQNEKLFFGSGTQLSVL.

The chain is built from TRBV5-4 and TRBJ2-2; a weak D match, TRBD2 (5 bases). The germline V gene encodes CDR1 SGHNT and CDR2 YYREEE (reference sequence). Trimming stripped 1 base from V and 7 bases from J, with 8 bases between. CDR3 length: 13 residues. The CDR3 region has the DNA TGTGCCAGCAGCTTGTGGGGAGTCGGGGAGCTGTTTTTT. It is translated as CASSLWGVGELFF.

The chain links TRBV6-2 or TRBV6-3 to TRBJ2-5; D gene unclear. The V end was cut by 5 bases, the J end by 5 bases, with 6 bases between. CDR1 and CDR2 (germline): MNHEY, SVGEGT. CDR3 size: 11 residues. The CDR3 DNA sequence: TGTGCCAGCAGTCACCGGGAGACCCAGTACTTC. Translating it yields CASSHRETQYF.

The chain links TRBV3-1 (or the pseudogene TRBV3-2) to TRBJ2-1, with D hard to call. V lost 2 bases and J lost 7, with 6 bases in between. Germline V gene sequence: CDR1 LGHDT, CDR2 YNNKEL (reference sequence). The CDR3 has 12 residues. The CDR3 reads CASSQQENEQFF. CDR3 nucleotides: TGTGCCAGCAGCCAACAAGAGAATGAGCAGTTCTTC.

This sequence joins TRBV29-1 and TRBJ1-1, with 9 positions matching TRBD1. The junction had 9 bases not matched to a gene; V was cut back by 3 bases and J by 4 bases. The germline gives CDR1 SQVTM, CDR2 ANQGSEA. CDR3 length equals 15 residues. The CDR3 is CSVETPGTGSTEAFF. The CDR3 nucleotides are TGCAGCGTTGAGACCCCTGGGACAGGGAGCACTGAAGCTTTCTTT. Using reference TRBV29-1 and TRBJ1-1 for the parts outside the CDR3, the full variable domain is SAVISQKPSRDICQRGTSLTIQCQVDSQVTMMFWYRQQPGQSLTLIATANQGSEATYESGFVIDKFPISRPNLTFSTLTVSNMSPEDSSIYLCSVETPGTGSTEAFFGQGTRLTVV.

The chain employs TRBV2 and TRBJ1-2; weak D call: TRBD1 (5 bases). The CDR3 sequence is 14 residues long. From germline, CDR1 is SNHLY and CDR2 FYNNEI. V lost 6 bases and J lost 2, with 13 bases in between. In DNA, the CDR3 is TGTGCCAGCAGGGCCGACAGTTTGAACTATGGCTACACCTTC. Its protein product is CASRADSLNYGYTF.

This chain uses TRBV7-9 with TRBJ2-3, with 7 bases that match TRBD1. The CDR3 is 14 residues long. CDR1 SEHNR and CDR2 FQNEAQ come from the germline V gene (reference sequence). V was clipped by 3 bases and J by 2 bases; unmatched bases: 2. The CDR3: CASSFGQVTDTQYF. CDR3 DNA sequence: TGTGCCAGCAGCTTTGGACAGGTCACAGATACGCAGTATTTT.

The V gene is TRBV3-1 (or the pseudogene TRBV3-2), the J gene TRBJ2-6; possible D gene TRBD2, 5 bases. Germline CDR1 is LGHDT and CDR2 is YNNKEL (reference sequence). With 4 bases removed from V and 2 bases from J, the gap between germline ends came to 18 bases. The CDR3 spans 18 residues. For the CDR3, the DNA is TGTGCCAGCAGCCGACGGAAATCCCTCGGGGCTGGGGCCAACGTCCTGACTTTC. Amino acids: CASSRRKSLGAGANVLTF.